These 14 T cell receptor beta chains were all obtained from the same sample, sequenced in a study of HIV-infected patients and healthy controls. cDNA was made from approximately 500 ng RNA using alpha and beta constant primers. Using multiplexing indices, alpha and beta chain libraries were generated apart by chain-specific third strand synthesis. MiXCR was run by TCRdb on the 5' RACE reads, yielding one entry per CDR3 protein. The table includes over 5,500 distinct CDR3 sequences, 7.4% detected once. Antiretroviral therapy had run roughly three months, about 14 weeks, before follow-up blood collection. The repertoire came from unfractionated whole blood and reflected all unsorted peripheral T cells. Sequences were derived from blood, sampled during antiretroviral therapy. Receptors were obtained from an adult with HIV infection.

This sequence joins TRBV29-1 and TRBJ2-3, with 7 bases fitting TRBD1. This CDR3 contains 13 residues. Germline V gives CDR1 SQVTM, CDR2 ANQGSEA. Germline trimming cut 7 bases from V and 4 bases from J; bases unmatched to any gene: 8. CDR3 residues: CSADRQGPDTQYF. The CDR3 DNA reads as TGCAGCGCGGACAGACAGGGACCAGATACGCAGTATTTT.

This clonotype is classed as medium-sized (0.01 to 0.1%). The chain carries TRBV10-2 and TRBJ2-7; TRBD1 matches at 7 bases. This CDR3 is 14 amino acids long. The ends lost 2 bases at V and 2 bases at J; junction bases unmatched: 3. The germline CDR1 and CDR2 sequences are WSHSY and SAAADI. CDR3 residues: CASSEGDSPYEQYF. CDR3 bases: TGCGCCAGCAGTGAGGGGGACAGTCCCTACGAGCAGTACTTC.

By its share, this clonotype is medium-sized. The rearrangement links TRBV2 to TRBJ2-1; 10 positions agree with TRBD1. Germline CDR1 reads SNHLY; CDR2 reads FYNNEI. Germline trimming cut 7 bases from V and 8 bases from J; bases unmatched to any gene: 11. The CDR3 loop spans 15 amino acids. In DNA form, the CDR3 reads TGTGCCAGCATTCCAAAATGGGACAGGGGTTATGAGCAGTTCTTC. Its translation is CASIPKWDRGYEQFF.

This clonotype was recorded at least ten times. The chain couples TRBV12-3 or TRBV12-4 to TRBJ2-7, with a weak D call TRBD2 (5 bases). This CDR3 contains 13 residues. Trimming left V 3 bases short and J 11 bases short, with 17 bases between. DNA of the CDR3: TGTGCCAGCAGTTTCCGGGGTCGTGGGGTCGAGTACTTC. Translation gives CASSFRGRGVEYF.

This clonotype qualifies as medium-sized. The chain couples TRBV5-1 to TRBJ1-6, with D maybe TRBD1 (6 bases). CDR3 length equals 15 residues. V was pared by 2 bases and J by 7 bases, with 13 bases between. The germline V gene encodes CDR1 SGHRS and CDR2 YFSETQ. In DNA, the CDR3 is TGCGCCAGCAGCTTACAGGGTTTGGGAAATTCACCCCTCCACTTT. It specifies CASSLQGLGNSPLHF.

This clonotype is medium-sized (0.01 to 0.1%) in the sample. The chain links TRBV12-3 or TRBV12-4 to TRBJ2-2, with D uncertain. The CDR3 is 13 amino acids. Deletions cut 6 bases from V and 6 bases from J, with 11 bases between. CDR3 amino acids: CASSSISSGELFF. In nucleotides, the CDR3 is TGTGCCAGCAGCTCTATTAGCTCCGGGGAGCTGTTTTTT.

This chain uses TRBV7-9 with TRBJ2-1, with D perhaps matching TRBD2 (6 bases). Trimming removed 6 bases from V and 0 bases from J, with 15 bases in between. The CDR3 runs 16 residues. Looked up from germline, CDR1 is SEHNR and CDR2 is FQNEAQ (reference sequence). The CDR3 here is CASRQTTSYSYNEQFF. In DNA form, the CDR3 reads TGTGCCAGCAGGCAAACTACTAGCTACTCCTACAATGAGCAGTTCTTC.

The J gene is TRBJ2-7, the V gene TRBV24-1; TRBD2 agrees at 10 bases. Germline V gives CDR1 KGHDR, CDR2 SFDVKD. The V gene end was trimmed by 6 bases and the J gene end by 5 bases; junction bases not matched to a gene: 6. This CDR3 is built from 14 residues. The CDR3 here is CATSPSGGAHEQYF. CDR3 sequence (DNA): TGTGCCACCAGTCCCAGCGGGGGGGCCCACGAGCAGTACTTC.

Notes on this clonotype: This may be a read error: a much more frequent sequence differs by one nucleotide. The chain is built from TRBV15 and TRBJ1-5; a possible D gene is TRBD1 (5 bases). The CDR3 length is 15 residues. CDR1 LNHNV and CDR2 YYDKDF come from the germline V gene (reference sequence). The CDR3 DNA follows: TGTGCCACCAGCAGAGATACCGGGGCCAATCAGCCCCATCATTTT. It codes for CATSRDTGANQPHHF.

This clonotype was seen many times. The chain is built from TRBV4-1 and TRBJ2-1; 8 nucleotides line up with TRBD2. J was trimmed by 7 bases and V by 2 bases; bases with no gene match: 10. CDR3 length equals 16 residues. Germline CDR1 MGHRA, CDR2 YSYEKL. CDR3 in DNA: TGCGCCAGCAGCCAAACTCGGGAGGGCCCCCGGAATGAGCAGTTCTTC. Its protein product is CASSQTREGPRNEQFF.

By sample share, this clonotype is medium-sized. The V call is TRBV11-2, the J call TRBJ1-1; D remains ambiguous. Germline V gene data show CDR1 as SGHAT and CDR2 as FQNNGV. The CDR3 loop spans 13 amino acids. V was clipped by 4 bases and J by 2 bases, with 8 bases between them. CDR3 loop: CASSYAFNTEAFF. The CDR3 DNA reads TGTGCCAGCAGCTACGCCTTTAACACTGAAGCTTTCTTT.

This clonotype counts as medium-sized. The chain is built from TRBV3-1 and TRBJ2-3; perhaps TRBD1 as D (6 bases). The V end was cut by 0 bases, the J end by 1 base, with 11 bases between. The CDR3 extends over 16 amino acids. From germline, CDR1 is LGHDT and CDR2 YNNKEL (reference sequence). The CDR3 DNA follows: TGTGCCAGCAGCCAAGACACAGGGTTCGGCACAGATACGCAGTATTTT. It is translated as CASSQDTGFGTDTQYF.

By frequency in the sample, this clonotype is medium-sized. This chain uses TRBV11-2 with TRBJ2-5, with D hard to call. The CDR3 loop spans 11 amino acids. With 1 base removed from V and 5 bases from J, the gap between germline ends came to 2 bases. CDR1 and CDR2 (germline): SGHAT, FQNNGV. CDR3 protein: CASSLAETQYF. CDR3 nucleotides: TGTGCCAGCAGCTTAGCCGAGACCCAGTACTTC.

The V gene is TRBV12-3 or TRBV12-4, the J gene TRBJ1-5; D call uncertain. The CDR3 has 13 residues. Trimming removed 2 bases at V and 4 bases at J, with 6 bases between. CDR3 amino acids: CASSLTGNQPQHF. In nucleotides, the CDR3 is TGTGCCAGCAGTTTAACTGGTAATCAGCCCCAGCATTTT.